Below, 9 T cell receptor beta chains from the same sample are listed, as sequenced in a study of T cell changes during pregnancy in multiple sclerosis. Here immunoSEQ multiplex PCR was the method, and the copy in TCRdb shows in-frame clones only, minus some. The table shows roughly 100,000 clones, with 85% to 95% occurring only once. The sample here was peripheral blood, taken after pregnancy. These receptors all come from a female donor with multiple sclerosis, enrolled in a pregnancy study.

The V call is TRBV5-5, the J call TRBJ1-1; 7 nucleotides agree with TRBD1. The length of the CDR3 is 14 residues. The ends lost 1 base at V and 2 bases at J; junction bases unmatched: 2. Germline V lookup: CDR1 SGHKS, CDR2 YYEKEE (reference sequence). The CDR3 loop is CASSLHRGNTEAFF. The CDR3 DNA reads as TGTGCCAGCAGCTTGCACAGGGGAAACACTGAAGCTTTCTTT. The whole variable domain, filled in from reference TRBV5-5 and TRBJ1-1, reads DAGVTQSPTHLIKTRGQQVTLRCSPISGHKSVSWYQQVLGQGPQFIFQYYEKEERGRGNFPDRFSARQFPNYSSELNVNALLLGDSALYLCASSLHRGNTEAFFGQGTRLTVV.

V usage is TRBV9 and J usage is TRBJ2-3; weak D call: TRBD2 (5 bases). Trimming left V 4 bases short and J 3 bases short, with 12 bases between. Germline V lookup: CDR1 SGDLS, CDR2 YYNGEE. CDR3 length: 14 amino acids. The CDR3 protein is CASSPDGVTDTQYF. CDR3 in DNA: TGTGCCAGCAGCCCCGACGGGGTTACAGATACGCAGTATTTT.

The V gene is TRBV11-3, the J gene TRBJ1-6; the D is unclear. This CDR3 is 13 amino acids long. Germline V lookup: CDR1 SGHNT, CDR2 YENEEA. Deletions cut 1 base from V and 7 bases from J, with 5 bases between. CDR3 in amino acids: CASSLGGNSPLHF. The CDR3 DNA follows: TGTGCCAGCAGCTTAGGAGGGAATTCACCCCTCCACTTT.

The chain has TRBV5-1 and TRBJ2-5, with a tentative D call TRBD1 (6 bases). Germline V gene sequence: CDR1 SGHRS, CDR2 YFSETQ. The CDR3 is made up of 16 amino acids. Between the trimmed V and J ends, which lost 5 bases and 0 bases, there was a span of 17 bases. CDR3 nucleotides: TGCGCCAGCAGGCACTCCGACAGGATGTACCAAGAGACCCAGTACTTC. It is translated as CASRHSDRMYQETQYF.

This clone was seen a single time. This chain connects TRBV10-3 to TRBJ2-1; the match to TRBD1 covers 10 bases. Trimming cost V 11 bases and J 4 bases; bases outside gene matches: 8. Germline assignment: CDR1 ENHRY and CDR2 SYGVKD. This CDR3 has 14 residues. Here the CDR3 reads CASGQGKPYNEQFF. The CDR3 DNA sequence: TGTGCCTCGGGACAGGGGAAACCGTACAATGAGCAGTTCTTC.

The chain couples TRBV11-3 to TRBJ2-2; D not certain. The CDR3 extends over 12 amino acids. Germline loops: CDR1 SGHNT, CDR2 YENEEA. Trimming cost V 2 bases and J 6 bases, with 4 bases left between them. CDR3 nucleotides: TGTGCCAGCAGCTTACTAGCCGGGGAGCTGTTTTTT. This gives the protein CASSLLAGELFF.

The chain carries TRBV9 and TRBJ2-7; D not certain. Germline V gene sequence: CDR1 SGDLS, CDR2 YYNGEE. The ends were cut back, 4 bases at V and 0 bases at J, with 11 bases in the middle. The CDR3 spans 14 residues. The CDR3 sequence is CASSPHQFSYEQYF. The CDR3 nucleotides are TGTGCCAGCAGCCCTCACCAGTTCTCCTACGAGCAGTACTTC. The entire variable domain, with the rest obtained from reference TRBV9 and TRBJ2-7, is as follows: DSGVTQTPKHLITATGQRVTLRCSPRSGDLSVYWYQQSLDQGLQFLIQYYNGEERAKGNILERFSAQQFPDLHSELNLSSLELGDSALYFCASSPHQFSYEQYFGPGTRLTVT.

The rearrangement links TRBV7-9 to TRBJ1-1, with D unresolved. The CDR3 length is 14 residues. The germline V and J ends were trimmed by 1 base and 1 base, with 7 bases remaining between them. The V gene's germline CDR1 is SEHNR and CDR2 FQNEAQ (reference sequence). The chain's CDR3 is CASSLGERNTEAFF. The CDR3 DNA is TGTGCCAGCAGCTTAGGGGAGAGGAACACTGAAGCTTTCTTT. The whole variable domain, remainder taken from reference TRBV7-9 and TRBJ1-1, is DTGVSQNPRHKITKRGQNVTFRCDPISEHNRLYWYRQTLGQGPEFLTYFQNEAQLEKSRLLSDRFSAERPKGSFSTLEIQRTEQGDSAMYLCASSLGERNTEAFFGQGTRLTVV.

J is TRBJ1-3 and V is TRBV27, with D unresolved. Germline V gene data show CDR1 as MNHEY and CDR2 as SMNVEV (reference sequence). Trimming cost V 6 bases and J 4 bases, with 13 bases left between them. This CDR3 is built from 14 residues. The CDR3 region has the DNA TGTGCCAGCAGCCGAAGGTCGGGGGGAAACACCATATATTTT. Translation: CASSRRSGGNTIYF.